A single sample gave rise to the 25 T cell receptor beta chains below, sequenced in a study of T-cell reconstitution after alpha-beta-depleted transplantation in children. Unique molecular identifiers were incorporated when the TCRbeta library was constructed. TCRdb reprocessed the PCR reads with MiXCR, giving one entry per CDR3 protein. The sample lists some 600,000 distinct CDR3 sequences, over 10% occurring once. The sample in question was PBMCs, mostly from graft donor cells, obtained 360 days after TCRalphabeta/CD19-depleted stem cell transplant. Every receptor here comes from a male patient aged 5 to 17 who had a stem cell transplant for acute myeloid leukemia, so the T cells may come from the graft donor.

The table lists this clonotype with a few counts. J is TRBJ2-1 and V is TRBV28, with D tentatively TRBD2 (5 bases). Germline loops: CDR1 MDHEN, CDR2 SYDVKM. The V end was cut by 5 bases, the J end by 0 bases, with 17 bases between. The CDR3 loop spans 17 amino acids. CDR3 in amino acids: CASSTVIRGHSYNEQFF. The CDR3 nucleotides are TGTGCCAGCAGTACCGTGATTCGCGGGCACTCCTACAATGAGCAGTTCTTC. Drawing the rest from reference TRBV28 and TRBJ2-1, the complete variable domain is DVKVTQSSRYLVKRTGEKVFLECVQDMDHENMFWYRQDPGLGLRLIYFSYDVKMKEKGDIPEGYSVSREKKERFSLILESASTNQTSMYLCASSTVIRGHSYNEQFFGPGTRLTVL.

The gene calls are TRBV6-1 and TRBJ2-7, with D tentatively TRBD2 (7 bases). Germline-derived CDR1 and CDR2 are MNHNS and SASEGT. Trimming pared 6 bases from V and 5 bases from J, leaving 20 bases between. The CDR3 loop spans 15 amino acids. The CDR3 protein is CASSHPVGGANEQYF. CDR3 nucleotide sequence: TGTGCCAGCAGCCACCCAGTGGGGGGGGCCAACGAGCAGTACTTC.

This clonotype was seen many times. V gene TRBV7-9 combines with J gene TRBJ1-4; D is undetermined. The V end lost 2 bases, the J end lost 5 bases, and 12 bases lay between the germline ends. The length of the CDR3 is 15 residues. Germline V CDR1 and CDR2: SEHNR, FQNEAQ (reference sequence). CDR3 nucleotides: TGTGCCAGCAGCTTACTCAGAACATCCAATGAAAAACTGTTTTTT. Translating it yields CASSLLRTSNEKLFF.

Only a few counts were recorded for this clonotype. An end of the junction does not agree with germline; a read error may underlie this. J is TRBJ2-5 and V is TRBV7-7, with D tentatively TRBD1 (6 bases). CDR1 SSHAT and CDR2 FNYEAQ come from the germline V gene (reference sequence). The CDR3 loop spans 16 amino acids. CDR3 region: CASSLEVWGPQETQYF. As DNA, the CDR3 is TGTGCTAGCAGCTTAGAAGTTTGGGGGCCCCAAGAGACCCAGTACTTC.

The V call is TRBV7-2, the J call TRBJ2-1; TRBD2 matches at 10 bases. Germline assignment: CDR1 SGHTA and CDR2 FQGNSA. After removal of 5 bases from V and 7 bases from J, the junction contained 11 bases not matched to a gene. The CDR3 loop spans 16 amino acids. CDR3 nucleotide sequence: TGTGCCAGCAGCCCCCGGGGTAGCGGGAGGAGGAATGAGCAGTTCTTC. This gives the protein CASSPRGSGRRNEQFF.

A few counts support this clonotype. The genes are TRBV9 and TRBJ2-1; 7 bases agree with TRBD2. V shed 4 bases and J 4 bases; nucleotides not matched to a gene: 14. Germline V gene data show CDR1 as SGDLS and CDR2 as YYNGEE. CDR3 length: 17 residues. CDR3 sequence (DNA): TGTGCCAGCAGCCGACTAGCCAGGGTATCCGTTTACAATGAGCAGTTCTTC. This codes for CASSRLARVSVYNEQFF.

The J gene is TRBJ2-4, the V gene TRBV25-1, with 9 bases aligning to TRBD1. In germline, CDR1 is MGHDK, CDR2 SYGVNS. The CDR3 is 20 amino acids. Losses at the gene ends were 4 bases for V and 5 bases for J; bases not matched to a gene: 21. CDR3 loop: CASSVPDRGHHALNQNIQYF. CDR3 coding DNA: TGTGCCAGCAGTGTCCCGGACAGGGGTCATCACGCCCTAAACCAAAACATTCAGTACTTC.

This clonotype was seen at least ten times. This chain joins TRBV14 and TRBJ2-1; D tentatively fits TRBD1 or TRBD2 (6 bases each). The CDR3 runs to 13 residues. From germline, CDR1 is SGHDN and CDR2 FVKESK. V shed 8 bases and J shed 7 bases, with 15 bases lying between them. The CDR3 is CASDPKGGNEQFF. CDR3 coding DNA: TGTGCCAGCGACCCCAAAGGGGGGAATGAGCAGTTCTTC.

This chain links TRBV2 with TRBJ2-2, with 15 bases that match TRBD2. With V trimmed by 3 bases and J by 6 bases, 5 bases remained unmatched. The germline gives CDR1 SNHLY, CDR2 FYNNEI. This CDR3 region has 17 residues. The CDR3 nucleotides read TGTGCCAGCAGTGAGCCGGGACTAGCGGGAGGATCCGGGGAGCTGTTTTTT. Its protein product is CASSEPGLAGGSGELFF.

The genes are TRBV20-1 and TRBJ1-4; maybe TRBD1 (6 bases). Trimming removed 1 base at V and 4 bases at J, with 10 bases between. CDR3 length: 14 residues. Per germline, CDR1 DFQATT and CDR2 SNEGSKA (reference sequence). The CDR3 bases are TGCAGTGCTAGAGTACAGGGAGGTAATGAAAAACTGTTTTTT. Its translation is CSARVQGGNEKLFF.

The chain recombines TRBV7-9 with TRBJ2-7, with 11 bases that match TRBD2. From germline, CDR1 is SEHNR and CDR2 FQNEAQ (reference sequence). The CDR3 loop spans 15 amino acids. After removal of 5 bases from V and 3 bases from J, the junction contained 6 bases not matched to a gene. The CDR3: CASSATSGRGYEQYF. The CDR3 DNA reads as TGTGCCAGCAGCGCAACTAGCGGGAGAGGCTACGAGCAGTACTTC.

To note about this clonotype: The CDR3 ends on some other residue instead of the conserved phenylalanine or tryptophan, so this is likely a read error. V usage is TRBV5-1 and J usage is TRBJ2-5; D unresolved. This CDR3 has 14 amino acids. CDR1 and CDR2 from the germline V gene are SGHRS and YFSETQ. V gave up 0 bases and J gave up 3 bases, with 9 bases separating them. The CDR3 DNA sequence: TGCGCCAGCAGCTTGGTCGGGTCAGAAGAGACCCAGTACTCT. Amino acid sequence: CASSLVGSEETQYS.

This clonotype was detected only a few times. The chain employs TRBV24-1 and TRBJ2-1, with 7 bases aligning to TRBD2. J was trimmed by 0 bases and V by 0 bases; bases with no gene match: 7. This CDR3 comprises 18 residues. From germline, CDR1 is KGHDR and CDR2 SFDVKD. CDR3 residues: CATSDLASGGSSYNEQFF. DNA of the CDR3: TGTGCCACCAGTGATTTGGCTAGCGGAGGAAGCTCCTACAATGAGCAGTTCTTC.

This chain links TRBV12-3 or TRBV12-4 with TRBJ1-5, with 7 bases lining up with TRBD1. There are 16 residues in the CDR3. V dropped 6 bases and J dropped 3; count of bases not matched to a gene: 11. For the CDR3, the DNA is TGTGCCAGCAGCCCCTTGACCGGGACAGTCAATCAGCCCCAGCATTTT. Its protein is CASSPLTGTVNQPQHF.

This clonotype was observed a few times. The chain employs TRBV15 and TRBJ1-2; possibly TRBD1 for D (5 bases). Per the germline V gene, CDR1 is LNHNV and CDR2 is YYDKDF (reference sequence). The CDR3 is 16 amino acids. V lost 0 bases, J lost 4 bases, and 15 bases lay in between. CDR3 loop: CATSRDARVGTYGYTF. CDR3 DNA sequence: TGTGCCACCAGCAGAGATGCCCGGGTTGGGACCTATGGCTACACCTTC.

This clonotype was detected only a few times. The chain has TRBV9 and TRBJ2-1, with 8 bases lining up with TRBD2. The CDR3 is 14 residues long. V was pared by 0 bases and J by 6 bases, with 2 bases of the junction left unmatched. Germline assignment: CDR1 SGDLS and CDR2 YYNGEE. In DNA form, the CDR3 reads TGTGCCAGCAGCGTAGCGGGAGGGGTCAATGAGCAGTTCTTC. The encoded protein is CASSVAGGVNEQFF.

This clonotype has a handful of counts. The gene calls are TRBV18 and TRBJ2-7, with a weak D call TRBD1 (6 bases). Per germline, CDR1 KGHSH and CDR2 LQKENI. The V end lost 3 bases, the J end lost 1 base, and 13 bases lay between the germline ends. CDR3 length equals 15 residues. The CDR3 protein is CASSPLTGRSYEQYF. CDR3 nucleotide sequence: TGTGCCAGCTCACCCTTGACAGGCAGATCCTACGAGCAGTACTTC.

A few counts support this clonotype. V usage is TRBV12-3 or TRBV12-4 and J usage is TRBJ1-6; D possibly corresponds to TRBD1 (5 bases). V lost 5 bases and J lost 7, with 12 bases in between. The CDR3 extends over 14 amino acids. The CDR3: CASSLWGGNSPLHF. The CDR3 region has the DNA TGTGCCAGCAGTCTTTGGGGGGGGAATTCACCCCTCCACTTT.

This clonotype showed up many times. The chain links TRBV29-1 to TRBJ1-1, with D perhaps TRBD1 (5 bases). Germline lookup yields CDR1 SQVTM and CDR2 ANQGSEA. CDR3 length: 13 amino acids. V was clipped by 7 bases and J by 0 bases, with 12 bases between them. CDR3 sequence (DNA): TGCAGCGCGACAGCGAGCATGAACACTGAAGCTTTCTTT. It specifies CSATASMNTEAFF.

This chain joins TRBV30 and TRBJ2-5, with a tentative D call TRBD1 (5 bases). V lost 2 bases to trimming and J lost 2 bases, with 12 bases between them. CDR3 length equals 14 residues. Germline V gives CDR1 GTSNPN, CDR2 SVGIG (reference sequence). Here the CDR3 DNA reads TGTGCCTGGAGTCGACAGCTTATACAAGAGACCCAGTACTTC. Translation: CAWSRQLIQETQYF.

The rearrangement joins TRBV4-2 to TRBJ2-5, with TRBD1 matching 12 bases. This CDR3 has 19 amino acids. Germline-derived CDR1 and CDR2 are LGHNA and YNFKEQ. J was trimmed by 5 bases and V by 1 base; bases with no gene match: 14. The chain's CDR3 is CASSQGGGQGALEAETQYF. CDR3 in DNA: TGTGCCAGCAGCCAAGGGGGGGGACAGGGGGCCCTGGAGGCGGAGACCCAGTACTTC.

This chain connects TRBV5-1 to TRBJ2-4, with 7 bases lining up with TRBD2. CDR3 length: 13 amino acids. Germline CDR1 and CDR2: SGHRS and YFSETQ. J gave up 7 bases and V 7 bases, and 8 bases lay outside the gene matches. The DNA of the CDR3 is TGCGCCAGCGGCCCAGCGGGACGGAACATTCAGTACTTC. Its protein product is CASGPAGRNIQYF. Combining the CDR3 with reference TRBV5-1 and TRBJ2-4 gives the whole variable domain KAGVTQTPRYLIKTRGQQVTLSCSPISGHRSVSWYQQTPGQGLQFLFEYFSETQRNKGNFPGRFSGRQFSNSRSEMNVSTLELGDSALYLCASGPAGRNIQYFGAGTRLSVL.

This clonotype occurred a few times. Sequence at one end of the junction differs from germline and may be a read error. The chain joins TRBV7-7 to TRBJ2-2, with TRBD2 identical over 9 bases. The germline gives CDR1 SSHAT, CDR2 FNYEAQ (reference sequence). CDR3 size: 17 residues. The CDR3: CASSLALAGGPSGELFF. The CDR3 DNA reads TGTGCTAGCAGCTTAGCTCTCGCGGGAGGGCCTAGCGGGGAGCTGTTTTTT.

This clonotype was detected a few times. This sequence joins TRBV6-5 and TRBJ2-1, with 8 bases that match TRBD1. The germline V gene encodes CDR1 MNHEY and CDR2 SVGAGI. The CDR3 is 16 residues long. Losses at the gene ends were 4 bases for V and 1 base for J; bases not matched to a gene: 6. The CDR3 coding sequence is TGTGCCAGCAGTTTGCAGGGGGCGCGTTCCTACAATGAGCAGTTCTTC. Protein sequence: CASSLQGARSYNEQFF.

V and J are TRBV29-1 and TRBJ2-3; D is perhaps TRBD1 or TRBD2 (5 bases each). The V end was cut by 8 bases, the J end by 6 bases, with 15 bases between. Germline lookup yields CDR1 SQVTM and CDR2 ANQGSEA. This CDR3 comprises 12 residues. In nucleotides, the CDR3 is TGCAGCTCCCTGGGGGTAGTGGATACGCAGTATTTT. Residues: CSSLGVVDTQYF.